This TCR beta chain was profiled in a study of cytomegalovirus exposure and HLA in healthy donors. Study-level findings and limits: First-cohort TCR clusters were later found to tend to co-occur in the 120 or so validation repertoires. Per published reports, the classifier diagnosed cytomegalovirus status with high specificity and sensitivity.

V was trimmed by 8 bases and J by 3 bases, leaving 8 bases between them. CDR3 size: 11 residues. In germline, CDR1 is MNHNS, CDR2 SASEGT. Only in-frame clones appear in the TCRdb table, and some are missing; sequencing was by immunoSEQ multiplex PCR. The sample includes around 150,000 clones, 70% to 90% of them seen just once. This clone was seen more than once but under ten times. Its antigen is unknown. Input material: PBMCs. The rearrangement links TRBV6-1 to TRBJ2-7; D may be TRBD2 (6 bases). The clonotype comes from a man aged 18 to 30 in good health and CMV-seronegative. The CDR3 sequence: CASGGGYEQYF. In nucleotides, the CDR3 is TGTGCCAGCGGGGGAGGCTACGAGCAGTACTTC.